The source of this T cell receptor beta chain is a study of T cell responses to AZD1222 COVID-19 vaccine. Findings and caveats of the study: Only 5 to 7 AZD1222 recipients were seropositive at baseline. Donors skewed white British and female; clonal diversity was possibly underestimated. No repertoire was sampled before or during the peak T cell response, only after it.

With respect to this clone: What it binds is unknown.

This CDR3 is 13 amino acids long. V dropped 10 bases and J dropped 3 bases, with 15 bases sitting between them. The repertoire was sequenced with immunoSEQ multiplex PCR; TCRdb's copy has only in-frame clones and lacks some. Of roughly 130,000 clones in the sample, about 91% were seen once. The chain couples TRBV12-3 or TRBV12-4 to TRBJ2-5, with unresolved D. The specimen comprised peripheral blood, sampled on day 0 of AZD1222 vaccination. The TCR comes from an adult in good health. For the CDR3, the DNA is TGTGCCACTACGCCGAGCACCGAAGAGACCCAGTACTTC. Translating gives CATTPSTEETQYF.